Below, 27 T cell receptor beta chains from the same sample are listed, as sequenced in a study of blood T cell repertoires in COVID-19. Clones were sequenced by immunoSEQ multiplex PCR, and TCRdb holds only the in-frame ones, with some missing. Of more than 300,000 clones in the sample, about nine tenths were seen once. The sample consisted of PBMCs or T cells enriched from blood (not recorded which). These receptors all come from a woman aged 18-30 years who had recovered from COVID-19.

The chain employs TRBV24-1 and TRBJ2-5, with 10 bases fitting TRBD1. The CDR3 contains 15 residues. Trimming removed 3 bases from V and 4 bases from J; junction bases left unmatched: 4. Germline CDR1 and CDR2: KGHDR and SFDVKD. CDR3 coding DNA: TGTGCCACCAGTGATCCCCGGACAGGGGGAGAGACCCAGTACTTC. This gives the protein CATSDPRTGGETQYF.

The chain has TRBV7-2 and TRBJ1-1; tentative D call: TRBD1 (6 bases). There are 17 residues in the CDR3. The V gene's germline CDR1 is SGHTA and CDR2 FQGNSA. V was shortened by 4 bases and J by 4 bases, with 22 bases between the two germline ends. In nucleotides, the CDR3 is TGTGCCAGCAGCTATTCCATTCGACAGTCCAGGGGCACTGAAGCTTTCTTT. It translates to CASSYSIRQSRGTEAFF.

The chain has TRBV13 and TRBJ1-2; D is uncertain. V was cut by 5 bases and J by 6 bases, with 16 bases left in between. The CDR3 covers 14 residues. Germline loops: CDR1 PRHDT, CDR2 FYEKMQ (reference sequence). This CDR3 is CASSPPTQRDGYTF. The CDR3 bases are TGTGCCAGCAGCCCACCGACCCAGAGGGATGGCTACACCTTC.

The chain couples TRBV7-9 to TRBJ2-5, with 11 bases fitting TRBD2. The germline gives CDR1 SEHNR, CDR2 FQNEAQ (reference sequence). V lost 5 bases, J lost 5 bases, and 7 bases stayed unmatched. The CDR3 is 15 amino acids. CDR3 sequence reads: CASSAGLAGTETQYF. In DNA form, the CDR3 reads TGTGCCAGCAGCGCCGGACTAGCGGGTACTGAGACCCAGTACTTC. Filled out from reference TRBV7-9 and TRBJ2-5, the complete variable domain reads DTGVSQNPRHKITKRGQNVTFRCDPISEHNRLYWYRQTLGQGPEFLTYFQNEAQLEKSRLLSDRFSAERPKGSFSTLEIQRTEQGDSAMYLCASSAGLAGTETQYFGPGTRLLVL.

J is TRBJ2-5 and V is TRBV6-5, with D possibly being TRBD1 (5 bases). In germline, CDR1 is MNHEY, CDR2 SVGAGI. The CDR3 loop spans 14 amino acids. V was pared by 4 bases and J by 2 bases, with 11 bases between. The CDR3 here is CASSSWTRQETQYF. DNA of the CDR3: TGTGCCAGCAGTTCCTGGACAAGACAAGAGACCCAGTACTTC.

This clone was picked up a small number of times. This chain links TRBV4-1 with TRBJ2-7; TRBD2 agrees at 8 bases. The CDR3 spans 16 residues. The junction had 4 bases not matched to a gene; V was cut back by 0 bases and J by 0 bases. Looked up from germline, CDR1 is MGHRA and CDR2 is YSYEKL. In nucleotides, the CDR3 is TGCGCCAGCAGCCAAGAATCCAGCGGGAGCTCCTACGAGCAGTACTTC. Translation gives CASSQESSGSSYEQYF.

The chain links TRBV5-1 to TRBJ1-4; 7 bases align to TRBD1. Unmatched junction bases numbered 5, after V lost 0 bases and J lost 6 bases. Germline loops: CDR1 SGHRS, CDR2 YFSETQ. This CDR3 spans 15 amino acids. In DNA form, the CDR3 reads TGCGCCAGCAGCTTGGCGGGACAGATAGATGAAAAACTGTTTTTT. It translates to CASSLAGQIDEKLFF.

V gene TRBV10-3 combines with J gene TRBJ2-5, with 13 bases aligning to TRBD2. The germline CDR1 and CDR2 sequences are ENHRY and SYGVKD. The length of the CDR3 is 14 residues. Trimming cost V 11 bases and J 5 bases; bases outside gene matches: 8. The CDR3 nucleotides read TGTGCCTCCCAACTAGCGGGGGGGCATGAGACCCAGTACTTC. As protein: CASQLAGGHETQYF.

This clone was observed once. The V call is TRBV10-3, the J call TRBJ2-1; 7 bases align to TRBD1. The ends lost 6 bases at V and 2 bases at J; junction bases unmatched: 4. The CDR3 totals 14 residues. The germline V gene has CDR1 ENHRY and CDR2 SYGVKD. CDR3 loop: CAISGTAAYNEQFF. Written as DNA, the CDR3 is TGTGCCATCAGCGGGACAGCCGCCTACAATGAGCAGTTCTTC.

The chain uses TRBV2 and TRBJ1-4; tentatively, D is TRBD1 (6 bases). The V gene lost 4 bases and the J gene lost 0 bases, with 18 bases spanning the gap. Germline V gene data show CDR1 as SNHLY and CDR2 as FYNNEI. The CDR3 consists of 18 residues. The chain's CDR3 is CASSGDTQRGSTNEKLFF. The DNA for the CDR3 is TGTGCCAGCAGTGGGGACACTCAACGAGGGTCAACTAATGAAAAACTGTTTTTT.

Concerning this clone itself: The junction departs from the called germline gene at one end, perhaps through a read error. The chain has TRBV7-2 and TRBJ2-1; 11 nucleotides line up with TRBD2. There are 15 residues in the CDR3. Germline-derived CDR1 and CDR2 are SGHTA and FQGNSA. The CDR3 reads CASRLAGGPVNEQFF. The CDR3 nucleotides read TGTGCCAGCAGATTAGCGGGGGGGCCTGTGAATGAGCAGTTCTTC.

The gene calls are TRBV2 and TRBJ1-6; no definite D call. Deletions cut 6 bases from V and 0 bases from J, with 9 bases between. The germline CDR1 and CDR2 sequences are SNHLY and FYNNEI. The CDR3 runs to 15 residues. In DNA form, the CDR3 reads TGTGCCAGCAGACTCCGGGGCTCCTATAATTCACCCCTCCACTTT. The encoded protein is CASRLRGSYNSPLHF.

This clone occurred a few times. J is TRBJ2-3 and V is TRBV3-1 (or the pseudogene TRBV3-2), with D maybe TRBD2 (6 bases). This CDR3 comprises 16 residues. Germline V gene data show CDR1 as LGHDT and CDR2 as YNNKEL (reference sequence). V was cut by 5 bases and J by 2 bases, with 17 bases left in between. CDR3 DNA sequence: TGTGCCAGCAGCTCGGGGGACGGGGTGAACACAGATACGCAGTATTTT. Translating it yields CASSSGDGVNTDTQYF.

V is TRBV11-2 and J is TRBJ2-1; TRBD1 might be the D (8 bases). The CDR3 spans 17 residues. Trimming stripped 5 bases from V and 3 bases from J, with 20 bases between. In germline, CDR1 is SGHAT, CDR2 FQNNGV. The CDR3 bases are TGTGCCAGCAGCCCACCGAGGAACAGGGGGGGCTACAATGAGCAGTTCTTC. Translating gives CASSPPRNRGGYNEQFF.

This clone has just a few counts. J is TRBJ1-5 and V is TRBV4-1; D is ambiguous. V dropped 1 base and J dropped 5 bases, with 9 bases sitting between them. Germline V gene lookup returns CDR1 MGHRA and CDR2 YSYEKL. The CDR3 runs to 14 residues. The CDR3 reads CASSQAGRYQPQHF. Written as DNA, the CDR3 is TGCGCCAGCAGCCAAGCTGGCAGATATCAGCCCCAGCATTTT.

The rearrangement joins TRBV6-1 to TRBJ1-5; no firm D call. Germline V CDR1 and CDR2: MNHNS, SASEGT. CDR3 length equals 13 residues. The ends were cut back, 2 bases at V and 6 bases at J, with 8 bases in the middle. The CDR3 DNA reads as TGTGCCAGCAGTGAACGTTTCGGTCAGCCCCAGCATTTT. It is translated as CASSERFGQPQHF.

The genes are TRBV7-9 and TRBJ2-1; 10 bases fit TRBD2. The germline V gene has CDR1 SEHNR and CDR2 FQNEAQ (reference sequence). This CDR3 has 14 residues. The V segment lost 4 bases and the J segment 7 bases; nucleotides outside the gene matches: 4. The CDR3 DNA reads as TGTGCCAGCAGCTCGGGACTAGCGCCTAATGAGCAGTTCTTC. Its protein is CASSSGLAPNEQFF.

The chain is built from TRBV12-3 or TRBV12-4 and TRBJ2-5, with TRBD2 as a possible D gene (6 bases). The CDR3 has 13 amino acids. V was shortened by 3 bases and J by 4 bases, with 9 bases between the two germline ends. The CDR3 region is CASSFQGGETQYF. The CDR3 DNA follows: TGTGCCAGCAGTTTCCAGGGAGGAGAGACCCAGTACTTC.

This clone appeared once. The V call is TRBV4-2, the J call TRBJ1-2, with D maybe TRBD1 (6 bases). This CDR3 has 17 residues. CDR1 is LGHNA, CDR2 YNFKEQ, per germline. V dropped 0 bases and J dropped 5 bases, with 19 bases sitting between them. CDR3: CASSQEIPRGRGYGYTF. DNA of the CDR3: TGTGCCAGCAGCCAAGAAATCCCGAGAGGCAGGGGTTATGGCTACACCTTC.

V gene TRBV7-9 combines with J gene TRBJ1-3; TRBD1 might be the D (6 bases). The germline V gene has CDR1 SEHNR and CDR2 FQNEAQ (reference sequence). V lost 5 bases to trimming and J lost 0 bases, with 20 bases between them. The CDR3 sequence is 18 residues long. CDR3 nucleotide sequence: TGTGCCAGCAGCCATTCCGTGACAGGCTGGTCCTCTGGAAACACCATATATTTT. It specifies CASSHSVTGWSSGNTIYF.

The V and J genes are TRBV9 and TRBJ1-1; D possibly corresponds to TRBD1 (5 bases). CDR1 is SGDLS, CDR2 YYNGEE, per germline. CDR3 length equals 14 residues. Trimming left V 5 bases short and J 1 base short, with 12 bases between. Here the CDR3 DNA reads TGTGCCAGCAGGTTGGGACTGACGAACACTGAAGCTTTCTTT. Amino acids: CASRLGLTNTEAFF.

This clone was counted a single time. The rearrangement links TRBV2 to TRBJ1-2; 9 nucleotides agree with TRBD1. This CDR3 comprises 14 residues. The germline gives CDR1 SNHLY, CDR2 FYNNEI. The V segment lost 5 bases and the J segment 3 bases; nucleotides outside the gene matches: 4. CDR3: CASSPGQGHYGYTF. The CDR3 nucleotides are TGTGCCAGCAGTCCGGGACAGGGTCACTATGGCTACACCTTC. The full variable domain, in which reference TRBV2 and TRBJ1-2 provide the parts outside the CDR3, is EPEVTQTPSHQVTQMGQEVILRCVPISNHLYFYWYRQILGQKVEFLVSFYNNEISEKSEIFDDQFSVERPDGSNFTLKIRSTKLEDSAMYFCASSPGQGHYGYTFGSGTRLTVV.

This clone was found once. The CDR3 reads CSVANPRDRGFYEQYF. The CDR3, as DNA: TGCAGCGTTGCCAACCCCCGGGACAGGGGGTTCTACGAGCAGTACTTC. This chain uses TRBV29-1 with TRBJ2-7; 11 nucleotides align to TRBD1. This CDR3 is built from 16 residues. Per germline, CDR1 SQVTM and CDR2 ANQGSEA. Trimming removed 4 bases from V and 3 bases from J; junction bases left unmatched: 11.

The chain links TRBV9 to TRBJ2-2, with a possible D match to TRBD2 (5 bases). The CDR3 consists of 17 residues. V lost 3 bases and J 7 bases, leaving 22 bases between the germline ends. Germline V CDR1 and CDR2: SGDLS, YYNGEE. In DNA, the CDR3 is TGTGCCAGCAGCGCCCAGGAAGCGGACCATTTTGACGGGGAGCTGTTTTTT. Encoded protein: CASSAQEADHFDGELFF.

The chain is built from TRBV28 and TRBJ1-1; 8 bases are a match to TRBD1. The V segment lost 6 bases and the J segment 0 bases; nucleotides outside the gene matches: 6. The germline V gene encodes CDR1 MDHEN and CDR2 SYDVKM. The CDR3 sequence is 15 residues long. CDR3 nucleotide sequence: TGTGCCAGCAGGCTAATACAGGGGGTGAACACTGAAGCTTTCTTT. It yields the protein CASRLIQGVNTEAFF.

The rearrangement joins TRBV14 to TRBJ2-3; 8 nucleotides agree with TRBD1. This CDR3 comprises 15 residues. With V trimmed by 2 bases and J by 7 bases, 8 bases remained unmatched. Germline V gives CDR1 SGHDN, CDR2 FVKESK. CDR3 DNA: TGTGCCAGCAGCCAATGGCGGCAGGGGGCGAATACGCAGTATTTT. As protein: CASSQWRQGANTQYF. Complete variable domain (other parts from reference TRBV14 and TRBJ2-3): EAGVTQFPSHSVIEKGQTVTLRCDPISGHDNLYWYRRVMGKEIKFLLHFVKESKQDESGMPNNRFLAERTGGTYSTLKVQPAELEDSGVYFCASSQWRQGANTQYFGPGTRLTVL.

This chain uses TRBV10-3 with TRBJ1-2; TRBD1 is a possible D gene (5 bases). The germline V gene has CDR1 ENHRY and CDR2 SYGVKD. This CDR3 spans 13 amino acids. V was cut by 0 bases and J by 8 bases, with 10 bases left in between. As DNA, the CDR3 is TGTGCCATCAGTGAGTCTCCAGGGTTAGGCTACACCTTC. Translated: CAISESPGLGYTF.